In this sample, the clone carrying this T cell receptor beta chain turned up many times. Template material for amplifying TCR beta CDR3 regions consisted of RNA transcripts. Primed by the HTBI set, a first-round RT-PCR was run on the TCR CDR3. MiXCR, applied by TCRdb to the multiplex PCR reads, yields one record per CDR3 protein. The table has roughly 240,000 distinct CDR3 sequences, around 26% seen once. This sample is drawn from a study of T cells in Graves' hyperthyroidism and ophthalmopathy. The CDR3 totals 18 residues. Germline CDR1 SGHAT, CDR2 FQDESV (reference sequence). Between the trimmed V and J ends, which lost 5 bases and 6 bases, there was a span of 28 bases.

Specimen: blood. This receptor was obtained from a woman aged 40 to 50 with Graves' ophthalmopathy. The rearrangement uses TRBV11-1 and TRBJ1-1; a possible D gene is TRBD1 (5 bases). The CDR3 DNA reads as TGTGCCAGCAGCAATAGCCGGGGCGCAAAATTAAAGTTGGCTGAAGCTTTCTTT. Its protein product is CASSNSRGAKLKLAEAFF.